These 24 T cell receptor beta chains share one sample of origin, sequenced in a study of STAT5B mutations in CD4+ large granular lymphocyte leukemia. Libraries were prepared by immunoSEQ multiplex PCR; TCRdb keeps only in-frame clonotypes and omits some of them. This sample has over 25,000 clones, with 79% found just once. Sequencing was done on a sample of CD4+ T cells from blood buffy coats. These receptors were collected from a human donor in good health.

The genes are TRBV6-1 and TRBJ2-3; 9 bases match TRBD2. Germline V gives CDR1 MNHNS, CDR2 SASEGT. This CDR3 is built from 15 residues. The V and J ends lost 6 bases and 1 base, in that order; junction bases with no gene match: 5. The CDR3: CASSLERGGTDTQYF. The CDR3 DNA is TGTGCCAGCAGCCTTGAGCGGGGGGGCACAGATACGCAGTATTTT.

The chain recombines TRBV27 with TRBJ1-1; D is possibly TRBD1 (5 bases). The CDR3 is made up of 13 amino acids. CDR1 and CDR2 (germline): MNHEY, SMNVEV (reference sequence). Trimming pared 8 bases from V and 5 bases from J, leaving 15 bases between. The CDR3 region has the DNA TGTGCCAGCCGCGGGACCGCCGAGACTGAAGCTTTCTTT. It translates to CASRGTAETEAFF.

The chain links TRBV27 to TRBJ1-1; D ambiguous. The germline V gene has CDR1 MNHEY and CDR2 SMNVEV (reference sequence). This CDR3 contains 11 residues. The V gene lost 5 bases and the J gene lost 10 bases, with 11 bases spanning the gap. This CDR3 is CASSNLRAAFF. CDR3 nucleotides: TGTGCCAGCAGTAACCTACGCGCAGCTTTCTTT.

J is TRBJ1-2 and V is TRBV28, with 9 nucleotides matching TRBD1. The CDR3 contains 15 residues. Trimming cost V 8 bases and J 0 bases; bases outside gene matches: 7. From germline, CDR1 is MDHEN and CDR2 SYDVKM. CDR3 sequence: CASWGQGYTNYGYTF. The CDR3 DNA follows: TGTGCCAGCTGGGGACAGGGATATACTAACTATGGCTACACCTTC.

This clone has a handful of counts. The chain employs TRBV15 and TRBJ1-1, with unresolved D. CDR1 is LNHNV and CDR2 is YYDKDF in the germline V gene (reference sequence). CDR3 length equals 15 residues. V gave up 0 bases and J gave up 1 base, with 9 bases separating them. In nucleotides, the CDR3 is TGTGCCACCAGCAGAGAGGGCCGGACGAACACTGAAGCTTTCTTT. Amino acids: CATSREGRTNTEAFF.

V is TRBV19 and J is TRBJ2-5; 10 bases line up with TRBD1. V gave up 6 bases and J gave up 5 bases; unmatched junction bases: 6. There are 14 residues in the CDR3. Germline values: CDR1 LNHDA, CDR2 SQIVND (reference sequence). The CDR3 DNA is TGTGCCAGTAGCGCCCGGGACAGGGGTGAGACCCAGTACTTC. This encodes CASSARDRGETQYF.

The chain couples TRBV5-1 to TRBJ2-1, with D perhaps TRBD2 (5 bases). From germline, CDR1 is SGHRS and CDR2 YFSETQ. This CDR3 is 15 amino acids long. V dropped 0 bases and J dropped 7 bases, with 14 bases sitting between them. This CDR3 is CASSLETTLTNEQFF. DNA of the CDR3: TGCGCCAGCAGCTTGGAGACTACTTTGACGAATGAGCAGTTCTTC.

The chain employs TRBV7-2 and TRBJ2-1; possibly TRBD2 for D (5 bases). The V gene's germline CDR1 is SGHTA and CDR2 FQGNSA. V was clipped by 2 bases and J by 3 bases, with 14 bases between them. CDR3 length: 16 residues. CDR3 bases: TGTGCCAGCAGCTTACCTCGGGGTAACTTCTACAATGAGCAGTTCTTC. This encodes CASSLPRGNFYNEQFF.

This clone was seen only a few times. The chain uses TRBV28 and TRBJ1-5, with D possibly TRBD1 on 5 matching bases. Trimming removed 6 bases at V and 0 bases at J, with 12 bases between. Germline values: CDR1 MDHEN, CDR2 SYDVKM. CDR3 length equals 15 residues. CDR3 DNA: TGTGCCAGCAGAATAAGGGGTTATAGCAATCAGCCCCAGCATTTT. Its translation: CASRIRGYSNQPQHF.

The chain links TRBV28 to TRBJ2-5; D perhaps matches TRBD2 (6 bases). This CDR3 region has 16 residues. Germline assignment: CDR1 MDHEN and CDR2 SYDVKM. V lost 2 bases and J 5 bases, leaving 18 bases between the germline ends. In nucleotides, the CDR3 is TGTGCCAGCAGTTTACCTGGAGGGGCCATGGGGGAGACCCAGTACTTC. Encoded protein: CASSLPGGAMGETQYF.

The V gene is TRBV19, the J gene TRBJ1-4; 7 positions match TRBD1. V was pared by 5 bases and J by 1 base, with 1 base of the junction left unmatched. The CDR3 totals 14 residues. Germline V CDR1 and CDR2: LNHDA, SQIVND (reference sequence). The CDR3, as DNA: TGTGCCAGTAGTCCAGGGGGAACTAATGAAAAACTGTTTTTT. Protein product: CASSPGGTNEKLFF.

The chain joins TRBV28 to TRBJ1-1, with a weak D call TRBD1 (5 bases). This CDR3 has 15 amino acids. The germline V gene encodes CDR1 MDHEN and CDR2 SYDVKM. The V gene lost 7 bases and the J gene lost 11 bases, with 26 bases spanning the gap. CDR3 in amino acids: CASNPIKGPDLKAFF. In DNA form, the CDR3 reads TGTGCCAGCAATCCGATCAAGGGACCGGACCTAAAGGCTTTCTTT.

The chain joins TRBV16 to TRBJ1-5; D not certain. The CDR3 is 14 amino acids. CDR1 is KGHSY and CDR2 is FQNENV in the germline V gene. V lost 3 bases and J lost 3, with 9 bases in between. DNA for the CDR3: TGTGCCAGCAGCCACCCCTATTCCAATCAGCCCCAGCATTTT. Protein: CASSHPYSNQPQHF.

The CDR3 is CASSGTGLAYEQYV. CDR3 bases: TGTGCCAGCAGCGGAACGGGACTAGCCTACGAGCAGTACGTC. This chain uses TRBV5-6 with TRBJ2-7, with TRBD2 matching over 8 bases. The junction had 5 bases not matched to a gene; V was cut back by 4 bases and J by 2 bases. This CDR3 is built from 14 residues. Looked up from germline, CDR1 is SGHDT and CDR2 is YYEEEE.

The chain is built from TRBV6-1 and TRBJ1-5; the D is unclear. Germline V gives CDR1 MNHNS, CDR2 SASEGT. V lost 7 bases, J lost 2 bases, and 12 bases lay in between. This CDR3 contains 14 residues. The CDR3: CASMWQRGNQPQHF. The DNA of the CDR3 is TGTGCCAGCATGTGGCAGCGGGGCAATCAGCCCCAGCATTTT.

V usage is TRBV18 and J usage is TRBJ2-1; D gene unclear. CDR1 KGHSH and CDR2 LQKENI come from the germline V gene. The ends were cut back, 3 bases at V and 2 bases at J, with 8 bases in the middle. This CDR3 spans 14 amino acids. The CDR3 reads CASSPGAPYNEQFF. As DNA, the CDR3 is TGTGCCAGCTCACCTGGAGCCCCCTACAATGAGCAGTTCTTC.

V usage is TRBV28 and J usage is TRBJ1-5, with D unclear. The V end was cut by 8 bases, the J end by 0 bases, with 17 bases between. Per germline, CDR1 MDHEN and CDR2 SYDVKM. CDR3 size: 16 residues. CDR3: CASVFRKGYSNQPQHF. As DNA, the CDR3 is TGTGCCAGCGTTTTTCGGAAAGGGTATAGCAATCAGCCCCAGCATTTT.

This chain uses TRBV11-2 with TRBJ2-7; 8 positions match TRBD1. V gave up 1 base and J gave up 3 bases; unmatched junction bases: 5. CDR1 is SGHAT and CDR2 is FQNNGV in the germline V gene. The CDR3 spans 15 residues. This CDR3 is CASSLVADRDYEQYV. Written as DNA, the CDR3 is TGTGCCAGCAGCTTAGTAGCGGACAGGGACTACGAGCAGTACGTC.

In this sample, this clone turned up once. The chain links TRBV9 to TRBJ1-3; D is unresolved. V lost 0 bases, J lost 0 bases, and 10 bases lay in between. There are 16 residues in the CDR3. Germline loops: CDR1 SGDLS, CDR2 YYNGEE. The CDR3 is CASSVEIGLSGNTIYF. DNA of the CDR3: TGTGCCAGCAGCGTAGAAATCGGGCTCTCTGGAAACACCATATATTTT.

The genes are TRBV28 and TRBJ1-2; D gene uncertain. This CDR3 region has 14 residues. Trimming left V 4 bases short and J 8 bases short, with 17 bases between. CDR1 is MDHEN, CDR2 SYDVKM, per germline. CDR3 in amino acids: CASSSPPRERGYTF. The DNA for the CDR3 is TGTGCCAGCAGTTCCCCCCCTCGGGAACGAGGCTACACCTTC.

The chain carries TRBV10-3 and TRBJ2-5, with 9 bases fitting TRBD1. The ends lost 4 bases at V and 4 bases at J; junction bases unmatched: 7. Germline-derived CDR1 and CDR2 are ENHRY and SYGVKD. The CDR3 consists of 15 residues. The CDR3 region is CAISGSGQGTETQYF. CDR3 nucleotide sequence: TGTGCCATCAGTGGTAGCGGACAGGGGACAGAGACCCAGTACTTC.

DNA for the CDR3: TGTGCCAGTAGTCTCCTCAGGGGGGATGAGCAGTTCTTC. It encodes CASSLLRGDEQFF. The chain carries TRBV19 and TRBJ2-1; a weak D match, TRBD1 (7 bases). Germline-derived CDR1 and CDR2 are LNHDA and SQIVND (reference sequence). CDR3 length: 13 amino acids. The V end lost 5 bases, the J end lost 8 bases, and 13 bases lay between the germline ends.

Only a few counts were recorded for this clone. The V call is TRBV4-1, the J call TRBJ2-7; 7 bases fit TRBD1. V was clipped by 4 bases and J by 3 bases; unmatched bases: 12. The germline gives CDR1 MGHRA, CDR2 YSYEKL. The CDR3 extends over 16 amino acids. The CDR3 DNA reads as TGCGCCAGCAGCCTACAAACCGGGACAGCCCTCTACGAGCAGTACTTC. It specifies CASSLQTGTALYEQYF.

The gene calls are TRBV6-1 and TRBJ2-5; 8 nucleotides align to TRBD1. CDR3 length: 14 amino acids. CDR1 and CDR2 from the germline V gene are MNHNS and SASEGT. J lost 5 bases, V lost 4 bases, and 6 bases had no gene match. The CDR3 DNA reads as TGTGCCAGCAGTGGCAGGGGGCTGGGGGAGACCCAGTACTTC. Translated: CASSGRGLGETQYF.